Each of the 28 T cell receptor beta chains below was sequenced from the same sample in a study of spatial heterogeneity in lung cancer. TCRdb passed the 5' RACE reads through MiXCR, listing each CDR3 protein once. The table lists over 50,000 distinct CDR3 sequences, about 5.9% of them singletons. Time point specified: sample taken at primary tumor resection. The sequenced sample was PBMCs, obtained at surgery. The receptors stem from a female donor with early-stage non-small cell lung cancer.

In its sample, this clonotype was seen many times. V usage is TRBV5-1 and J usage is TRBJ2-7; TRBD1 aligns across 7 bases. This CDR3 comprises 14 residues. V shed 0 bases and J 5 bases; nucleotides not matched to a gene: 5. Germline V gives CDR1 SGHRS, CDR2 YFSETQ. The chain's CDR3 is CASSLEGATNEQYF. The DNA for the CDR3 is TGCGCCAGCAGCTTGGAGGGGGCAACCAACGAGCAGTACTTC.

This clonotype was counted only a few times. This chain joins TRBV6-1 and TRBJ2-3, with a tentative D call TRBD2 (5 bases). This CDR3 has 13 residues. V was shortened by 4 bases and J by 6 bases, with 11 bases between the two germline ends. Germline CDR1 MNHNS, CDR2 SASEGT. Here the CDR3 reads CASSVTSGDTQYF. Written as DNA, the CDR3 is TGTGCCAGCAGTGTTACTAGTGGCGATACGCAGTATTTT.

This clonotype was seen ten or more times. This chain's CDR3 is CASRSMAQTPMNTEAFF. The CDR3 DNA reads as TGTGCCAGCAGATCAATGGCACAGACCCCTATGAACACTGAAGCTTTCTTT. This rearrangement joins TRBV7-9 to TRBJ1-1; D is unclear. This CDR3 spans 17 amino acids. V was trimmed by 6 bases and J by 0 bases, leaving 20 bases between them. Germline V gene sequence: CDR1 SEHNR, CDR2 FQNEAQ (reference sequence). The complete variable domain, with remaining parts taken from reference TRBV7-9 and TRBJ1-1, reads DTGVSQNPRHKITKRGQNVTFRCDPISEHNRLYWYRQTLGQGPEFLTYFQNEAQLEKSRLLSDRFSAERPKGSFSTLEIQRTEQGDSAMYLCASRSMAQTPMNTEAFFGQGTRLTVV.

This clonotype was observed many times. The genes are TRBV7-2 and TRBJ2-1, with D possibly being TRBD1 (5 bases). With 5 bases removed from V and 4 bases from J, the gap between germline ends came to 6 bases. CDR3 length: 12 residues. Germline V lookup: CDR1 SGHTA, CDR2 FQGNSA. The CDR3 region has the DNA TGTGCCAGCAGCCGACAGTACAATGAGCAGTTCTTC. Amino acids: CASSRQYNEQFF.

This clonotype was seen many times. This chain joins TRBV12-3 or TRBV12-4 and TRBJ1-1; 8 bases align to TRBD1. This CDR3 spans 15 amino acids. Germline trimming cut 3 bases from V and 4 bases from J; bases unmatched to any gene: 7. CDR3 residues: CASSFLGQGGTEAFF. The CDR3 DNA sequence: TGTGCCAGCAGTTTTTTAGGACAGGGAGGCACTGAAGCTTTCTTT.

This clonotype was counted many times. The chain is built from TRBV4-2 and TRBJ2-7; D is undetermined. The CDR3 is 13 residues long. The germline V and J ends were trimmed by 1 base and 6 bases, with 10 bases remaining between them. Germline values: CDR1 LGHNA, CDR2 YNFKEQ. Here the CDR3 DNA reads TGTGCCAGCAGCCAAGTGCTCTCAGGCGAGCAGTACTTC. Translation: CASSQVLSGEQYF.

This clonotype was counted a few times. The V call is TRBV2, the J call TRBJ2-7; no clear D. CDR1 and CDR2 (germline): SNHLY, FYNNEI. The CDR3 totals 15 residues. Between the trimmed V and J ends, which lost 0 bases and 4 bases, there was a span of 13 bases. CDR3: CASSEAPQPRYEQYF. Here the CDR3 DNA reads TGTGCCAGCAGTGAAGCCCCACAGCCGAGGTACGAGCAGTACTTC.

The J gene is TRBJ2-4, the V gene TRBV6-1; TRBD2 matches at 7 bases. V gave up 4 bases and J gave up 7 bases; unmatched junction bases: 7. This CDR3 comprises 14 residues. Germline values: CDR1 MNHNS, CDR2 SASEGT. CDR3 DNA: TGTGCCAGCAGTGGGGGGGGAGGACTGAACATTCAGTACTTC. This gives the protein CASSGGGGLNIQYF.

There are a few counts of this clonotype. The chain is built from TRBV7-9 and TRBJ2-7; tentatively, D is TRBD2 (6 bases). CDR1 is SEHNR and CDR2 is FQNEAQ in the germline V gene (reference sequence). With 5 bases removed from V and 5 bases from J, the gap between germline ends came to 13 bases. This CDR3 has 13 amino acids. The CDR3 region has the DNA TGTGCCAGCAGCCTGGAGGCGGGAAACGAGCAGTACTTC. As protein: CASSLEAGNEQYF.

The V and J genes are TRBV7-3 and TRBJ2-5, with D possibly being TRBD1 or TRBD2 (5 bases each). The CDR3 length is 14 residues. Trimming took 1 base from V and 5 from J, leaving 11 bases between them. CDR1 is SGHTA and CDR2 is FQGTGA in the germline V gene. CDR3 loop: CASSLNGAGETQYF. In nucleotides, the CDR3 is TGTGCCAGCAGCTTAAACGGGGCCGGGGAGACCCAGTACTTC.

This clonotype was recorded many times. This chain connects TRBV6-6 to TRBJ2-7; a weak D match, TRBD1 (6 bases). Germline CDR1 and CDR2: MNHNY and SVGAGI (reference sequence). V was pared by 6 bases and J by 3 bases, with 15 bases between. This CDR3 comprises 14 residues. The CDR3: CASRRTVGNYEQYV. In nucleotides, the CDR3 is TGTGCCAGCAGACGGACAGTAGGAAACTACGAGCAGTACGTC.

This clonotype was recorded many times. The DNA of the CDR3 is TGTGCCAGCAGTTTGTGTGAGCAGTACGTC. As protein: CASSLCEQYV. This rearrangement joins TRBV28 to TRBJ2-7; D ambiguous. This CDR3 is 10 amino acids long. Germline lookup yields CDR1 MDHEN and CDR2 SYDVKM. The V and J ends lost 3 bases and 7 bases respectively, with 4 bases between them.

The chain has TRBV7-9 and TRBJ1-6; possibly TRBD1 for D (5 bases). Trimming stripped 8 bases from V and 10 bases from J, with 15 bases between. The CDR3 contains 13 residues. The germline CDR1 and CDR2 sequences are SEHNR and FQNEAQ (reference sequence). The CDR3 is CASDQERGSPLHF. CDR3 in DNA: TGTGCCAGCGATCAAGAGAGGGGATCACCCCTCCACTTT.

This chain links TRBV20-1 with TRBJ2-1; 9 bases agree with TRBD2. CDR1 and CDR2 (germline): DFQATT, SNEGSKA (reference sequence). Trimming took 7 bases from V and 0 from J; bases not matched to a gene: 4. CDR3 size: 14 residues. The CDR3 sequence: CSVVSGSSYNEQFF. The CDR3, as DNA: TGCAGTGTTGTTAGCGGGAGCTCCTACAATGAGCAGTTCTTC.

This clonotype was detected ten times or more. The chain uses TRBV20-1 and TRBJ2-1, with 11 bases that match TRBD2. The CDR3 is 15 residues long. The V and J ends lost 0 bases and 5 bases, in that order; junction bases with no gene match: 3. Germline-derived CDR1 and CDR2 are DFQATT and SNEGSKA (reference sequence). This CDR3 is CSARELAGGDNEQFF. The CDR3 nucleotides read TGCAGTGCTAGAGAATTAGCGGGGGGGGACAATGAGCAGTTCTTC.

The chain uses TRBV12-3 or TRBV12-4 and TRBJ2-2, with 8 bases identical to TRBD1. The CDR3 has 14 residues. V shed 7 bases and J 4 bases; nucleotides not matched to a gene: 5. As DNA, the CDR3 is TGTGCCAGCACCGGGACAGGCCTCACCGGGGAGCTGTTTTTT. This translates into CASTGTGLTGELFF.

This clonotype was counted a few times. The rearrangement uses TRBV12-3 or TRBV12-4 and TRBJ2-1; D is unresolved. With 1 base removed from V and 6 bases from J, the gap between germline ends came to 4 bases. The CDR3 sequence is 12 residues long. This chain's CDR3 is CASSLEANEQFF. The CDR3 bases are TGTGCCAGCAGTTTAGAGGCCAATGAGCAGTTCTTC.

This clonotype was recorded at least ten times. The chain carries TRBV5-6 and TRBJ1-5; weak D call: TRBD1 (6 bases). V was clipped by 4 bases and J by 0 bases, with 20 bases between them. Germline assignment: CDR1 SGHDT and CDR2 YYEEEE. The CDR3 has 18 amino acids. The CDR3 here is CASSHRRGQSHSNQPQHF. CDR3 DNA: TGTGCCAGCAGCCACAGAAGAGGACAGTCCCATAGCAATCAGCCCCAGCATTTT.

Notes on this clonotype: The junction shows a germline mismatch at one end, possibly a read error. CDR3 residues: CASGEVKGDTGELFF. Here the CDR3 DNA reads TGTGCCAGCGGTGAGGTCAAGGGGGACACCGGGGAGCTGTTTTTT. The chain carries TRBV25-1 and TRBJ2-2, with a possible D match to TRBD1 (6 bases). The CDR3 runs 15 residues. The germline gives CDR1 MGHDK, CDR2 SYGVNS.

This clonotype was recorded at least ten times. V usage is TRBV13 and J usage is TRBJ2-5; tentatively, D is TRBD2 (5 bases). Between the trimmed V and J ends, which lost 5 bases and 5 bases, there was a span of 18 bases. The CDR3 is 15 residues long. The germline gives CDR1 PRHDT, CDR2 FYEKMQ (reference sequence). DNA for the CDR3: TGTGCCAGCAGCGAACGAATCCGGGGTATTGAGACCCAGTACTTC. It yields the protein CASSERIRGIETQYF.

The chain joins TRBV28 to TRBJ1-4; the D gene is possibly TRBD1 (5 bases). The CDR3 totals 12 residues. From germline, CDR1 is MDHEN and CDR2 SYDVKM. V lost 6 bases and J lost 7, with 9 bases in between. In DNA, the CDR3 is TGTGCCAGCAGGCAGGGAGGTGAAAAACTGTTTTTT. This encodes CASRQGGEKLFF.

CDR3 DNA: TGTGCCAGCAGACCCGGGACAGGAGTCCTTAACTATGGCTACACCTTC. Translated, it gives CASRPGTGVLNYGYTF. V usage is TRBV11-1 and J usage is TRBJ1-2, with 8 bases that match TRBD1. Germline CDR1 and CDR2: SGHAT and FQDESV (reference sequence). The CDR3 loop spans 16 amino acids. V shed 6 bases, J shed 1 base, and the junction held 10 bases outside the gene matches.

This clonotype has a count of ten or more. The CDR3 nucleotides read TGCGCCAGCAGCTTGGCCCTAGCGACTTACCAAGAGACCCAGTACTTC. The encoded protein is CASSLALATYQETQYF. The J gene is TRBJ2-5, the V gene TRBV5-1; tentatively, D is TRBD2 (6 bases). Per germline, CDR1 SGHRS and CDR2 YFSETQ. The V gene lost 0 bases and the J gene lost 0 bases, with 12 bases spanning the gap. The CDR3 is 16 amino acids.

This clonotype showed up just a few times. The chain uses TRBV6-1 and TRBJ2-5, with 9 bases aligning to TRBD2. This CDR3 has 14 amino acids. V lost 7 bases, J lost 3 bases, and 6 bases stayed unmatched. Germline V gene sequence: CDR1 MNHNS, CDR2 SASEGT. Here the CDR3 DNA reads TGTGCCAGCAACCGGCGGGAGGGTAAAGAGACCCAGTACTTC. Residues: CASNRREGKETQYF.

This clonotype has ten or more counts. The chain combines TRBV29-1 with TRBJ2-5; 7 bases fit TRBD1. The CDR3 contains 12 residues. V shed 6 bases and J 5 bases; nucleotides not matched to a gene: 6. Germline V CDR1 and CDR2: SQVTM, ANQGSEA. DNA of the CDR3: TGCAGCGTGGACAGGTCGGGCGAGACCCAGTACTTC. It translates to CSVDRSGETQYF. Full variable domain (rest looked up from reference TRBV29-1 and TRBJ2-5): SAVISQKPSRDICQRGTSLTIQCQVDSQVTMMFWYRQQPGQSLTLIATANQGSEATYESGFVIDKFPISRPNLTFSTLTVSNMSPEDSSIYLCSVDRSGETQYFGPGTRLLVL.

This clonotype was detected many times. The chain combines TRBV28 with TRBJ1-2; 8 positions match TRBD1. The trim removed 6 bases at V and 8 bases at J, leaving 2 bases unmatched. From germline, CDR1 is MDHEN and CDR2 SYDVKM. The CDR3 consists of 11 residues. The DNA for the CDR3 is TGTGCCAGCAGCAGGGGGCTAGGCTACACCTTC. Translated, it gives CASSRGLGYTF.

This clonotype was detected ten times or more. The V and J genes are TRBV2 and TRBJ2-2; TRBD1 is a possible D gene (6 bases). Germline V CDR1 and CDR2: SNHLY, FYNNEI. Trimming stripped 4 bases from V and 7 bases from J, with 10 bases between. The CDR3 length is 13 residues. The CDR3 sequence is CASSVNRDGELFF. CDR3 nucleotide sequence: TGTGCCAGCAGTGTCAACAGGGACGGGGAGCTGTTTTTT. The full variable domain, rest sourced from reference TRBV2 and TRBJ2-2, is EPEVTQTPSHQVTQMGQEVILRCVPISNHLYFYWYRQILGQKVEFLVSFYNNEISEKSEIFDDQFSVERPDGSNFTLKIRSTKLEDSAMYFCASSVNRDGELFFGEGSRLTVL.

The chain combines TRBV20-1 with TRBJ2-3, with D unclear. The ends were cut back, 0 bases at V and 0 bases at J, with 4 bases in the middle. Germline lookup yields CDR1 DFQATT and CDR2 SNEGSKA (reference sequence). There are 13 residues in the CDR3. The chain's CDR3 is CSARDQSTDTQYF. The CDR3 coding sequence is TGCAGTGCTAGAGATCAAAGCACAGATACGCAGTATTTT.